The 11 T cell receptor beta chains below all came from one sample that was sequenced in a study of vaccination and CD4 T cells after COVID-19. These receptors have no identified antigens. Treatment denoted: roughly nine-day PBMC culture with coronavirus spike peptide pools or control peptides (ViraFEST assay). The Oncomine TCR Beta short-read assay generated sequence data from the DNA of cultured CD4+ T cells. One entry per CDR3 protein results from TCRdb running MiXCR on the PCR reads. Altogether around 6,300 distinct CDR3 sequences are present, over 70% being singletons, with the ten largest covering around a fifth. The sequenced sample consisted of CD4+ T cells from blood, cultured in vitro. These receptors all stem from a human donor who had recovered from COVID-19.

This chain links TRBV20-1 with TRBJ2-5, with 7 bases lining up with TRBD1. The germline V gene encodes CDR1 DFQATT and CDR2 SNEGSKA (reference sequence). Trimming at V came to 5 bases and at J to 5 bases, leaving 5 bases not matched to a gene. The CDR3 spans 12 residues. CDR3 nucleotide sequence: TGCAGTGCTGCACAGGGGATGGAGACCCAGTACTTC. Residues: CSAAQGMETQYF.

The V call is TRBV7-9, the J call TRBJ2-7; tentative D call: TRBD1 (5 bases). The CDR3 runs to 13 residues. Germline values: CDR1 SEHNR, CDR2 FQNEAQ (reference sequence). V was clipped by 4 bases and J by 3 bases, with 10 bases between them. The CDR3 DNA follows: TGTGCCAGCAGCTCCGGCAGGGTCTACGAGCAGTACTTC. This translates into CASSSGRVYEQYF.

This clonotype occurred once. The chain is built from TRBV6-1 and TRBJ1-3, with 7 bases fitting TRBD1. V dropped 6 bases and J dropped 0; count of bases not matched to a gene: 8. The germline V gene has CDR1 MNHNS and CDR2 SASEGT. CDR3 length: 16 amino acids. The CDR3 spells CASSRGTETSGNTIYF. DNA of the CDR3: TGTGCCAGCAGCCGCGGGACAGAAACCTCTGGAAACACCATATATTTT.

The V call is TRBV28, the J call TRBJ2-7; possibly TRBD1 or TRBD2 for D (5 bases each). V was pared by 2 bases and J by 4 bases, with 12 bases between. CDR1 and CDR2 from the germline V gene are MDHEN and SYDVKM. CDR3 length: 14 amino acids. The CDR3 DNA reads as TGTGCCAGCAGTTTAGGGGGTCAATCGTACGAGCAGTACTTC. Protein product: CASSLGGQSYEQYF.

The chain combines TRBV7-8 with TRBJ2-5, with D possibly matching TRBD1 (5 bases). The CDR3 is 12 residues long. The V end was cut by 6 bases, the J end by 1 base, with 6 bases between. CDR1 and CDR2 from the germline V gene are SGHVS and FQNEAQ. The CDR3 sequence: CASSDSQETQYF. CDR3 nucleotide sequence: TGTGCCAGCAGTGACAGCCAAGAGACCCAGTACTTC.

This chain connects TRBV6-5 to TRBJ1-5, with unresolved D. The CDR3 has 17 amino acids. The V end was cut by 2 bases, the J end by 0 bases, with 14 bases between. Germline lookup yields CDR1 MNHEY and CDR2 SVGAGI. CDR3 bases: TGTGCCAGCAGTTACGGCCAGATACCTTTTAGCAATCAGCCCCAGCATTTT. Translated: CASSYGQIPFSNQPQHF.

The V call is TRBV7-9, the J call TRBJ2-5; 7 bases align to TRBD1. This CDR3 region has 14 residues. Germline CDR1 SEHNR, CDR2 FQNEAQ (reference sequence). V shed 5 bases and J 4 bases; nucleotides not matched to a gene: 7. The CDR3 here is CASSPGAGGETQYF. Written as DNA, the CDR3 is TGTGCCAGCAGCCCCGGGGCAGGGGGAGAGACCCAGTACTTC.

V gene TRBV9 combines with J gene TRBJ1-3, with 8 bases that match TRBD1. The CDR3 spans 14 residues. Unmatched junction bases numbered 7, after V lost 3 bases and J lost 8 bases. Germline V lookup: CDR1 SGDLS, CDR2 YYNGEE. CDR3 sequence: CASSAGQGRDTIYF. The CDR3 DNA sequence: TGTGCCAGCAGCGCCGGACAGGGTCGAGACACCATATATTTT.

The chain employs TRBV7-9 and TRBJ2-7; 9 bases are shared with TRBD1. The CDR3 is 14 amino acids. With V trimmed by 4 bases and J by 5 bases, 6 bases remained unmatched. The germline CDR1 and CDR2 sequences are SEHNR and FQNEAQ (reference sequence). The CDR3 sequence is CASSSDRGRNEQYF. The CDR3 DNA is TGTGCCAGCAGCTCGGACAGGGGCCGGAACGAGCAGTACTTC. Complete variable domain (other parts from reference TRBV7-9 and TRBJ2-7): DTGVSQNPRHKITKRGQNVTFRCDPISEHNRLYWYRQTLGQGPEFLTYFQNEAQLEKSRLLSDRFSAERPKGSFSTLEIQRTEQGDSAMYLCASSSDRGRNEQYFGPGTRLTVT.

The V gene is TRBV6-1, the J gene TRBJ1-4, with 7 bases fitting TRBD1. From germline, CDR1 is MNHNS and CDR2 SASEGT. Trimming took 5 bases from V and 4 from J; bases not matched to a gene: 4. The CDR3 sequence is 14 residues long. This CDR3 is CASSQTGNNEKLFF. In DNA form, the CDR3 reads TGTGCCAGCAGTCAGACAGGGAATAATGAAAAACTGTTTTTT.

The chain combines TRBV2 with TRBJ1-5; D unclear. The ends were cut back, 4 bases at V and 0 bases at J, with 7 bases in the middle. Germline CDR1 is SNHLY and CDR2 is FYNNEI. The CDR3 length is 14 residues. The CDR3 nucleotides are TGTGCCAGCAGTGTAAAGTATAGCAATCAGCCCCAGCATTTT. Encoded protein: CASSVKYSNQPQHF.